These T cell receptor beta chains were read from a single sample in a study of CD8 T cells in ankylosing spondylitis. Via MiXCR, TCRdb re-called the 5' RACE reads, giving one row per CDR3 protein. The data show a few hundred thousand distinct CDR3 sequences, about 10% seen once. The sample consisted of blood, either unsorted or a sorted T cell fraction (not recorded which). The source is a male donor with ankylosing spondylitis or in good health (not recorded which). The CDR3 runs from the conserved cysteine through the conserved F or W. A D gene is named only where the DNA matches it firmly. Expanded clones get a size class; other rows say once, few or many, or leave the size out.

J	D	length	size	V	CDR3	DNA
TRBJ2-1	TRBD2	15	NA	TRBV19	CASSIRRGGRDEQFF	TGTGCCAGTAGTATTAGGCGGGGGGGCCGGGATGAGCAGTTCTTC
TRBJ1-1	TRBD1	14	few	TRBV7-2	CASSLGQGGSEAFF	TGTGCCAGCAGCTTAGGACAGGGGGGGTCTGAAGCTTTCTTT
TRBJ2-2	TRBD1	15	many	TRBV5-1	CASSLRTGVTGELFF	TGCGCCAGCAGCTTGCGGACAGGGGTTACCGGGGAGCTGTTTTTT
TRBJ2-1	NA	15	many	TRBV5-1	CASSLQPTGANEQFF	TGCGCCAGCAGCTTGCAACCGACAGGCGCAAATGAGCAGTTCTTC
TRBJ2-2	NA	17	few	TRBV18	CASSPVPRQGGTGELFF	TGTGCCAGCTCACCCGTACCGCGACAGGGAGGCACCGGGGAGCTGTTTTTT
TRBJ2-7	NA	13	many	TRBV20-1	CSARVPNFYEQYF	TGCAGTGCTAGAGTTCCAAATTTCTACGAGCAGTACTTC
TRBJ2-3	TRBD2	16	many	TRBV14	CASSGLAGSSTDTQYF	TGTGCCAGCAGCGGACTAGCGGGGTCTAGCACAGATACGCAGTATTTT
TRBJ2-7	NA	15	NA	TRBV7-9	CASSSGDWPSDEQYF	TGTGCCAGCAGCTCGGGGGACTGGCCTTCGGACGAGCAGTACTTC
TRBJ2-2	NA	16	many	TRBV9	CASSSLAGRVAGELFF	TGTGCCAGCAGCTCACTCGCAGGCAGGGTCGCCGGGGAGCTGTTTTTT
TRBJ2-1	NA	16	few	TRBV19	CASSAQGRGLSHEQFF	TGTGCCAGTAGTGCCCAGGGACGCGGTCTTAGCCATGAGCAGTTCTTC
TRBJ2-6	NA	14	few	TRBV25-1	CASRDDSGANVLTF	TGTGCCAGCCGAGACGACTCTGGGGCCAACGTCCTGACTTTC
TRBJ1-2	NA	15	many	TRBV6-5	CASSYEETGNYGYTF	TGTGCCAGCAGTTACGAGGAGACAGGCAACTATGGCTACACCTTC
TRBJ1-4	NA	16	many	TRBV11-2	CASSQDILITNEKLFF	TGTGCCAGCAGCCAAGACATACTTATAACTAATGAAAAACTGTTTTTT
TRBJ1-6	TRBD1	18	many	TRBV28	CASTNPQGVSSYNSPLHF	TGTGCCAGCACCAATCCTCAGGGGGTCAGCTCCTATAATTCACCCCTCCACTTT
TRBJ2-7	NA	13	NA	TRBV5-1	CASSLDWGYEQYF	TGCGCCAGCAGCTTGGATTGGGGCTACGAGCAGTACTTC
TRBJ1-1	NA	15	few	TRBV5-1	CASSLGQILNTEAFF	TGCGCCAGCAGCTTGGGACAGATACTGAACACTGAAGCTTTCTTT
TRBJ2-3	TRBD2	14	NA	TRBV10-3	CAIRREGSTDTQYF	TGTGCCATCAGGAGGGAGGGTAGCACAGATACGCAGTATTTT
TRBJ1-1	TRBD1	15	many	TRBV5-1	CASSLPDRDRAEAFF	TGCGCCAGCAGCTTACCGGACAGGGATCGTGCTGAAGCTTTCTTT
TRBJ1-3	TRBD1	16	few	TRBV6-5	CASSYAGQHSGNTIYF	TGTGCCAGCAGTTACGCGGGACAGCACTCTGGAAACACCATATATTTT
TRBJ1-6	NA	14	many	TRBV10-3	CAISVSGDNSPLHF	TGTGCCATCAGTGTCTCCGGGGATAATTCACCCCTCCACTTT
TRBJ2-4	TRBD2	15	many	TRBV20-1	CSASQLGGVKNIQYF	TGCAGTGCTTCCCAACTGGGGGGGGTCAAAAACATTCAGTACTTC
TRBJ2-7	NA	14	few	TRBV7-9	CASSERQIFYEQYF	TGTGCCAGCAGCGAGAGACAGATTTTTTACGAGCAGTACTTC
TRBJ2-1	NA	13	NA	TRBV7-2	CASRAPPSNEQFF	TGTGCCAGCAGAGCTCCGCCTAGCAATGAGCAGTTCTTC
TRBJ2-7	TRBD2	14	few	TRBV7-2	CASSPGTSLTEQYF	TGTGCCAGCAGCCCCGGGACTAGCCTAACCGAGCAGTACTTC
TRBJ2-4	NA	16	many	TRBV15	CATSRVDKLAKNIQYF	TGTGCCACCAGCAGAGTAGATAAGCTGGCCAAAAACATTCAGTACTTC
TRBJ1-3	TRBD1	17	many	TRBV7-6	CASSLARTGSTGNTIYF	TGTGCCAGCAGCTTAGCGCGGACAGGGTCAACTGGAAACACCATATATTTT
TRBJ2-7	NA	14	once	TRBV2	CASSEWDSGYEQYF	TGTGCCAGCAGTGAATGGGACTCGGGTTACGAGCAGTACTTC
TRBJ2-2	NA	16	NA	TRBV6-1	CASSEFSQANTGELFF	TGTGCCAGCAGTGAATTCAGTCAGGCTAACACCGGGGAGCTGTTTTTT
TRBJ2-4	TRBD2	20	NA	TRBV12-3/TRBV12-4	CASNQGLASGGILAKNIQYF	TGTGCCAGCAACCAAGGGCTGGCTAGCGGGGGGATCCTAGCCAAAAACATTCAGTACTTC
TRBJ2-5	TRBD2	16	NA	TRBV12-3/TRBV12-4	CASSPNPGLGVETQYF	TGTGCCAGCAGCCCGAACCCGGGACTAGGGGTGGAGACCCAGTACTTC
TRBJ2-2	NA	12	NA	TRBV19	CASSIFTGELFF	TGTGCCAGTAGTATCTTCACCGGGGAGCTGTTTTTT
TRBJ2-2	TRBD2	17	few	TRBV7-3	CASSFRRALGGDGELFF	TGTGCCAGCAGCTTTAGACGGGCCCTCGGGGGGGACGGGGAGCTGTTTTTT
TRBJ2-7	NA	14	few	TRBV5-1	CASRLDSTSYEQYF	TGCGCCAGCAGATTGGACTCGACCTCCTACGAGCAGTACTTC
TRBJ2-7	TRBD1	14	many	TRBV7-2	CASSLVPRGREQYF	TGTGCCAGCAGCTTAGTCCCGAGGGGGCGAGAGCAGTACTTC
TRBJ2-1	TRBD2	14	NA	TRBV20-1	CSAPPAGGYNEQFF	TGCAGTGCTCCACCCGCGGGGGGCTACAATGAGCAGTTCTTC
TRBJ2-5	TRBD2	17	NA	TRBV7-2	CASSLLGSATSGETQYF	TGTGCCAGCAGCTTACTCGGCTCCGCGACTAGCGGCGAGACCCAGTACTTC
TRBJ2-5	TRBD1	15	NA	TRBV7-8	CASSFGTGYEETQYF	TGTGCCAGCAGCTTTGGGACAGGGTATGAAGAGACCCAGTACTTC